Listed below are T cell receptor beta chains from one sample, sequenced in a study of cytomegalovirus exposure and HLA in healthy donors. The repertoire was sequenced with immunoSEQ multiplex PCR; TCRdb's copy has only in-frame clones and lacks some. Altogether 250,000 to 400,000 clones are present, over 75% being singletons, with the ten largest covering over 0.9%. Material: PBMCs. The receptors originated from a man in his thirties or forties in good health and CMV-seronegative. The CDR3 runs from the conserved cysteine through the conserved F or W. The D gene is left open where the match is weak. Size is stated for part of the rows, as once, few or many counts, or as a class when the clone is expanded.

CASSLVTGGGELFF	TGCGCCAGCAGCTTGGTGACAGGGGGCGGGGAGCTGTTTTTT	once	TRBV5-1	TRBJ2-2	14	TRBD1
CASSLALGASTDTQYF	TGTGCCAGCAGCTTAGCTCTGGGGGCCAGCACAGATACGCAGTATTTT	-	TRBV7-9	TRBJ2-3	16	-
CASSDDRVGYEQYF	TGTGCCAGCAGTGATGACAGGGTCGGCTACGAGCAGTACTTC	-	TRBV2	TRBJ2-7	14	TRBD1
CASSLDGGGANTGELFF	TGCGCCAGCAGCTTGGATGGCGGGGGGGCGAACACCGGGGAGCTGTTTTTT	-	TRBV5-1	TRBJ2-2	17	TRBD2
CASSLEGLAGVTGELFF	TGTGCCAGCAGCCTCGAAGGGCTAGCGGGGGTCACCGGGGAGCTGTTTTTT	few	TRBV4-2	TRBJ2-2	17	TRBD2
CASSSRGQSSGELFF	TGTGCCAGCAGTTCACGTGGACAGTCTTCCGGGGAGCTGTTTTTT	-	TRBV27	TRBJ2-2	15	-
CASSLSRGSVWYNEQFF	TGTGCCAGCAGTTTATCCAGGGGAAGCGTTTGGTACAATGAGCAGTTCTTC	-	TRBV27	TRBJ2-1	17	-
CASSLSGTGLVGELFF	TGCGCCAGCAGCTTATCCGGGACAGGACTTGTCGGGGAGCTGTTTTTT	-	TRBV5-1	TRBJ2-2	16	TRBD1
CASSSDGVLSNYGYTF	TGTGCCAGCAGTTCAGACGGAGTATTAAGTAACTATGGCTACACCTTC	-	TRBV6-5	TRBJ1-2	16	-
CASSRGQGHDEQYF	TGTGCCAGCAGCCGGGGACAGGGGCACGACGAGCAGTACTTC	-	TRBV6-5	TRBJ2-7	14	TRBD1
CAAMNTEAFF	TGTGCCGCTATGAACACTGAAGCTTTCTTT	-	TRBV6-1	TRBJ1-1	10	-
CATQGTGEQFF	TGTGCCACCCAGGGTACGGGTGAGCAGTTCTTC	once	TRBV6-5	TRBJ2-1	11	-
CASSDGTLYSNQPQHF	TGTGCCAGTAGTGACGGGACACTGTATAGCAATCAGCCCCAGCATTTT	-	TRBV19	TRBJ1-5	16	-
CASSPEGAGNSPLHF	TGTGCCAGCAGCCCCGAGGGGGCTGGTAATTCACCCCTCCACTTT	-	TRBV6-6	TRBJ1-6	15	TRBD1
CASSPTGEVYGYTF	TGTGCCAGCAGCCCGACAGGGGAAGTCTATGGCTACACCTTC	-	TRBV7-9	TRBJ1-2	14	TRBD1
CASSSAGSYEQYF	TGTGCCAGCAGCTCGGCAGGCTCCTACGAGCAGTACTTC	-	TRBV5-6	TRBJ2-7	13	-
CASSSSGTGGAVDTQYF	TGTGCCAGTAGTAGTTCCGGGACAGGGGGCGCGGTAGATACGCAGTATTTT	-	TRBV19	TRBJ2-3	17	TRBD1
CASSSGLAAFYEQYF	TGTGCCAGCAGCAGTGGACTAGCGGCTTTCTACGAGCAGTACTTC	-	TRBV9	TRBJ2-7	15	TRBD2
CASSFRWGLYGYTF	TGTGCCAGCAGCTTTAGATGGGGACTCTATGGCTACACCTTC	once	TRBV5-4	TRBJ1-2	14	-
CASSEATGPRNYEQYF	TGTGCCAGCAGTGAAGCGACAGGACCCCGAAACTACGAGCAGTACTTC	-	TRBV6-1	TRBJ2-7	16	-
CASSPSASWAGRELFF	TGTGCCAGCTCACCATCCGCTAGCTGGGCAGGCCGGGAGCTGTTTTTT	-	TRBV18	TRBJ2-2	16	-
CAWGLAGEGTQYF	TGTGCCTGGGGACTAGCGGGGGAGGGGACCCAGTACTTC	-	TRBV30	TRBJ2-5	13	TRBD2
CASSRDRRSSYEQYF	TGTGCCAGCAGCCGGGACAGGAGGAGCTCCTACGAGCAGTACTTC	-	TRBV5-4	TRBJ2-7	15	TRBD1